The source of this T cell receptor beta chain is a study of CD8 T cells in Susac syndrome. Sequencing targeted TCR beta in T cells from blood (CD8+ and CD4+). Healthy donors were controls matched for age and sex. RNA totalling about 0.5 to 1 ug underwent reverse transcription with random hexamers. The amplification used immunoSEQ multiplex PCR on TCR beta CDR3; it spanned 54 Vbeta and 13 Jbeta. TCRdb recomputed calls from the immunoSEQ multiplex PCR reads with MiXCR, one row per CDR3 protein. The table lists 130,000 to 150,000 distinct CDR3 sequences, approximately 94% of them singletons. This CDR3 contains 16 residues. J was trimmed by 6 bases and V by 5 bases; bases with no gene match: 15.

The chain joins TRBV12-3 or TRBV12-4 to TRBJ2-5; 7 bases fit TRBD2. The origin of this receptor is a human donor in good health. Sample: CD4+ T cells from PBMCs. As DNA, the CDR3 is TGTGCCAGCAGTGCGTCGGGGGGTACGGGCCGACAGACCCAGTACTTC. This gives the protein CASSASGGTGRQTQYF.